Sequencing of this T cell receptor beta chain was carried out in a study of follicular helper T cells after annual influenza vaccination. Study details: Blood was drawn on days 0, 7 and 28 after vaccination. For some subjects, blood spans the 2013-2014, 2014-2015 and 2015-2016 annual vaccinations.

Time point defined: 2015-2016 season, pre-vaccination. Blood volume per time point ranged from about 40 to 100 mL. Cells are cTfh (non-naive CD4+CXCR5+PD-1+), split by ICOS and CD38 into double-positive or double-negative. The sample holds a few counts of this clone. Clones were sequenced by immunoSEQ multiplex PCR, and TCRdb holds only the in-frame ones, with some missing. The data contain about 10,000 clones, 85% to 90% of them singletons. This clonotype originated in an adult who received the influenza vaccine. The material sequenced was CXCR5+ CD38- circulating T follicular helper cells from blood, taken on the day of influenza vaccination. The subset denotes: circulating Tfh, non-naive CD4+CXCR5+PD-1+ (ICOS+CD38+ or ICOS-CD38-).

The CDR3 is CASSQTGQYYGYTF. Here the CDR3 DNA reads TGTGCCAGCAGCCAAACCGGACAGTACTATGGCTACACCTTC. The chain recombines TRBV14 with TRBJ1-2; D may be TRBD1 (6 bases). The length of the CDR3 is 14 residues. Between the trimmed V and J ends, which lost 2 bases and 3 bases, there was a span of 10 bases. Germline V gene data show CDR1 as SGHDN and CDR2 as FVKESK.